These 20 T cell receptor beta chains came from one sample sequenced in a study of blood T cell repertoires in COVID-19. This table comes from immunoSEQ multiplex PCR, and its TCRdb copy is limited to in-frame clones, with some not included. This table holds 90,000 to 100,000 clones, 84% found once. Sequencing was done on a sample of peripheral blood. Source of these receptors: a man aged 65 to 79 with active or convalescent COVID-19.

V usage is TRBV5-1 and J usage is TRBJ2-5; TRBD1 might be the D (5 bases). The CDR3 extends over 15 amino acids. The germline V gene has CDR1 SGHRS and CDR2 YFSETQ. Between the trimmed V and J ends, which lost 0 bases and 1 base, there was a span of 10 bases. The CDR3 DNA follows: TGCGCCAGCAGCTTGGAGGGGTCCCCCCAAGAGACCCAGTACTTC. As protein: CASSLEGSPQETQYF.

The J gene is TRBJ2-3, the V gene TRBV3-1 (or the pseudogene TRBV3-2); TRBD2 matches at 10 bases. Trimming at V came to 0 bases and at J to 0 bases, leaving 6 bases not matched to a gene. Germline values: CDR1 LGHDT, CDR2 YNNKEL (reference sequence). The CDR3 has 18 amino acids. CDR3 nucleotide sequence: TGTGCCAGCAGCCAAGATCCCCAGCGGGGGGGTAGCACAGATACGCAGTATTTT. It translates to CASSQDPQRGGSTDTQYF.

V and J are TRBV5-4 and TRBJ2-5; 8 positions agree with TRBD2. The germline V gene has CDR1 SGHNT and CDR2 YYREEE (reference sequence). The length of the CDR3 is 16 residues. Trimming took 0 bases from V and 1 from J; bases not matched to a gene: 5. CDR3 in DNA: TGTGCCAGCAGCTTGGCCGGGACTAGTCGCCAAGAGACCCAGTACTTC. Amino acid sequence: CASSLAGTSRQETQYF.

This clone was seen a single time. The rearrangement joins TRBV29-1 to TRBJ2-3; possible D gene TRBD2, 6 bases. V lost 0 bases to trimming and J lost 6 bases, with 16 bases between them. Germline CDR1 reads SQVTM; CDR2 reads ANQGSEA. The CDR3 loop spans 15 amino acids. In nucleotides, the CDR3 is TGCAGCGTTGAAGATGGCGGGACCAAACCCGATACGCAGTATTTT. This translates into CSVEDGGTKPDTQYF.

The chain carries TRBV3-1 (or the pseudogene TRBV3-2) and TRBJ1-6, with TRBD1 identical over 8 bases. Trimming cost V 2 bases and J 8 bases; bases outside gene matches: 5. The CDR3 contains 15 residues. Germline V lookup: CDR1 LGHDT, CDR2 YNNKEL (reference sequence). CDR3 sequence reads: CASSQFVTGDSPLHF. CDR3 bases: TGTGCCAGCAGCCAATTCGTGACAGGGGATTCACCCCTCCACTTT.

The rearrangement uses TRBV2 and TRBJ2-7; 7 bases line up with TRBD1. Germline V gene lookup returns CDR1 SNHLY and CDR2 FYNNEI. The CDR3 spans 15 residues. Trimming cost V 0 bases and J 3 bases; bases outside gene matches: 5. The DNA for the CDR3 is TGTGCCAGCAGTGAAGCTGACAGGGATCGCTACGAGCAGTACTTC. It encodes CASSEADRDRYEQYF.

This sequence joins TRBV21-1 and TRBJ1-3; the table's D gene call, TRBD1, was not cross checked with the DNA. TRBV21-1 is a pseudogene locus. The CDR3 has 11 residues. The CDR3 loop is CARGGRNTIYF. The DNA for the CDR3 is TGTGCCAGAGGGGGTCGAAACACCATATATTTT.

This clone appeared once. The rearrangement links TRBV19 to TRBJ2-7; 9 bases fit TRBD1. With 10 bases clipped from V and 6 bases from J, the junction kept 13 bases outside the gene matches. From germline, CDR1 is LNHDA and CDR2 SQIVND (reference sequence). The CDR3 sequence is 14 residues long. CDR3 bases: TGTGCCACTAAACCCGGGACAGGGTTGGGCGAGCAGTACTTC. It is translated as CATKPGTGLGEQYF.

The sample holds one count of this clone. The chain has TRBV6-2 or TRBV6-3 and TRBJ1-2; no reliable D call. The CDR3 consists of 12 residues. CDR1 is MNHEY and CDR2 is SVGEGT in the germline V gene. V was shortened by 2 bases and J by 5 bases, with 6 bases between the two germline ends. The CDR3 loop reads CASSYPDYGYTF. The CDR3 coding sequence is TGTGCCAGCAGTTACCCAGATTATGGCTACACCTTC.

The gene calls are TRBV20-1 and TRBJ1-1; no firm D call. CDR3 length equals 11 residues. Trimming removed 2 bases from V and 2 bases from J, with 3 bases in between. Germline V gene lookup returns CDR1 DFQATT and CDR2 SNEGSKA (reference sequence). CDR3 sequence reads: CSARPNTEAFF. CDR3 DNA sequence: TGCAGTGCTAGACCAAACACTGAAGCTTTCTTT.

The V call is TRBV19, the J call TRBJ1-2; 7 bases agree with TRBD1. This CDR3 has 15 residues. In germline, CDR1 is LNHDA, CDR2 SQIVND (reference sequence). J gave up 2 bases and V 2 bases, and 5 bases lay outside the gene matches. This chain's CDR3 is CASSILSDRNYGYTF. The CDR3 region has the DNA TGTGCCAGTAGTATACTCTCGGACAGGAACTATGGCTACACCTTC.

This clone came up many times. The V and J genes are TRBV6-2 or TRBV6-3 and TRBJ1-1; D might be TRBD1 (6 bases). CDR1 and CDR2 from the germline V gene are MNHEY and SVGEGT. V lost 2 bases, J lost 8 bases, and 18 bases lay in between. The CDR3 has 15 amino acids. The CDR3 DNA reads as TGTGCCAGCAGTTACCAGGGGTACCCGGTAGGAGAAGCTTTCTTT. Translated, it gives CASSYQGYPVGEAFF.

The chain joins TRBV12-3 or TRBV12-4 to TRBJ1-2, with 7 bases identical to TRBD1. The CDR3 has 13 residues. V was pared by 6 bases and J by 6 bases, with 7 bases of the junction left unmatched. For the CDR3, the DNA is TGTGCCAGCAGCAAACAGGGGACCGATGGCTACACCTTC. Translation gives CASSKQGTDGYTF.

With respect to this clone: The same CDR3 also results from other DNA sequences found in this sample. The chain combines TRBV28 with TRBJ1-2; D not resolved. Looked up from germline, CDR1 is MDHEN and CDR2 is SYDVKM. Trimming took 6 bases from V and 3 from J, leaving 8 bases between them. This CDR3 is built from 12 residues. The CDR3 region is CASSPGDYGYTF. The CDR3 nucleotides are TGTGCCAGCAGCCCCGGTGACTATGGCTACACCTTC.

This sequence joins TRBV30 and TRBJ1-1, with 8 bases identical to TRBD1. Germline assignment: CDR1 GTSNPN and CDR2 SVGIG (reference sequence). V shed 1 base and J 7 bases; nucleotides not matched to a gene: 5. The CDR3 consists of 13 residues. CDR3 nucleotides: TGTGCCTGGAGTGAACAGGGGGACCTTGAAGCTTTCTTT. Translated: CAWSEQGDLEAFF.

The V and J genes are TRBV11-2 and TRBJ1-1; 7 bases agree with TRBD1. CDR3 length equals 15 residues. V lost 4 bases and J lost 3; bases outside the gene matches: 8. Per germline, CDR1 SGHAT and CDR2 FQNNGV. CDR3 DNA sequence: TGTGCCAGCAGCTCCCCCAGGGGGGAGGACACTGAAGCTTTCTTT. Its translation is CASSSPRGEDTEAFF.

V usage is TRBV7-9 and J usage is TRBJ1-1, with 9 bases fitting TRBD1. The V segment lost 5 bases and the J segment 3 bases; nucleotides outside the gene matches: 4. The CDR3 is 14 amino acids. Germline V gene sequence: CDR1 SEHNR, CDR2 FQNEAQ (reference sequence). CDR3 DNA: TGTGCCAGCAGCAGCCGGACAGGGGACACTGAAGCTTTCTTT. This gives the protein CASSSRTGDTEAFF.

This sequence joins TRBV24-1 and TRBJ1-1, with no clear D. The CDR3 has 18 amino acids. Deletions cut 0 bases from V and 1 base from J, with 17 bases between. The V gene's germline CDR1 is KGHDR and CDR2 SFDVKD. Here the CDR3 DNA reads TGTGCCACCAGTGATTTGCGGGGAGAAACTTTACAGAACACTGAAGCTTTCTTT. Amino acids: CATSDLRGETLQNTEAFF.

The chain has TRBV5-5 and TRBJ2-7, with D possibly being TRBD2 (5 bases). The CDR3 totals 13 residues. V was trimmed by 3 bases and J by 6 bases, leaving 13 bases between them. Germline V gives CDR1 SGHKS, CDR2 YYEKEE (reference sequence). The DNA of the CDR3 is TGTGCCAGCAGCTCCCCGACCGGGGTCGAGCAGTACTTC. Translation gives CASSSPTGVEQYF.

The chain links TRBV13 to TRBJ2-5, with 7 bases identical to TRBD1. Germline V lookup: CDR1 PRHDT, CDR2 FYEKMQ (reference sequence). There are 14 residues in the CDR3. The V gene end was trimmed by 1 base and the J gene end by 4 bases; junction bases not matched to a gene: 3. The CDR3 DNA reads TGTGCCAGCAGCTTAGACAGGGGACGAGAGACCCAGTACTTC. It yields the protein CASSLDRGRETQYF.